Listed below are T cell receptor beta chains from one sample, sequenced in a study of shared clonotypes between healthy human individuals. The protocol was immunoSEQ multiplex PCR, while the TCRdb copy is restricted to in-frame clones and leaves out a portion. The table has 2 million or so clones, 95% seen once. Sequencing used naive CD4+ T cells sorted from blood. All receptors derive from a man aged 18 to 29 in good health. CDR3s include the opening cysteine and the closing phenylalanine or tryptophan. Fields, in order: clone size, V gene, CDR3 length, D gene, J gene, CDR3 protein. A D gene is named only where the DNA matches it firmly. Clone size is not always given. Where it is, it says once, few, many or a class for expanded clones.

size: -
V: TRBV11-2
length: 13
D: -
J: TRBJ2-7
CDR3: CASSPPGAYEQYF

size: -
V: TRBV11-2
length: 14
D: -
J: TRBJ2-7
CDR3: CASSLVGWVYEQYF

size: -
V: TRBV2
length: 15
D: -
J: TRBJ2-3
CDR3: CASIRDMISTDTQYF

size: -
V: TRBV7-9
length: 14
D: -
J: TRBJ2-5
CDR3: CASSRWTVGETQYF

size: -
V: TRBV30
length: 13
D: -
J: TRBJ1-1
CDR3: CAWSIGQNTEAFF

size: -
V: TRBV27
length: 15
D: TRBD1
J: TRBJ2-7
CDR3: CASRAGTGGGYEQYF

size: -
V: TRBV4-3
length: 15
D: -
J: TRBJ1-5
CDR3: CASSQVSGGDQPQHF

size: -
V: TRBV9
length: 14
D: TRBD1
J: TRBJ2-1
CDR3: CASSVDRVVNEQFF

size: once
V: TRBV7-2
length: 16
D: TRBD1
J: TRBJ1-5
CDR3: CASSPRTGEINQPQHF

size: -
V: TRBV2
length: 16
D: -
J: TRBJ1-2
CDR3: CASTRAPSHSNYGYTF

size: -
V: TRBV18
length: 15
D: -
J: TRBJ2-3
CDR3: CASSPDGTSTDTQYF

size: -
V: TRBV6-6
length: 14
D: -
J: TRBJ2-7
CDR3: CASSLRAGPYEQYF

size: once
V: TRBV10-3
length: 15
D: -
J: TRBJ1-1
CDR3: CAISEFRERLTEAFF

size: -
V: TRBV30
length: 15
D: TRBD2
J: TRBJ2-3
CDR3: CAWSVWREATDTQYF

size: -
V: TRBV6-1
length: 12
D: -
J: TRBJ1-2
CDR3: CASSGLNYGYTF

size: once
V: TRBV5-4
length: 16
D: -
J: TRBJ2-7
CDR3: CASSLGGAASSYEQYF

size: many
V: TRBV2
length: 15
D: -
J: TRBJ1-3
CDR3: CASRERGGAWNTIYF

size: -
V: TRBV30
length: 15
D: -
J: TRBJ2-1
CDR3: CAWGPGGSSYNEQFF

size: -
V: TRBV2
length: 13
D: -
J: TRBJ1-2
CDR3: CATLLGGVGGYTF

size: -
V: TRBV18
length: 14
D: -
J: TRBJ2-7
CDR3: CASSPSGSSYEQYF

size: -
V: TRBV25-1
length: 13
D: -
J: TRBJ2-5
CDR3: CASSVPWGETQYF

size: -
V: TRBV30
length: 15
D: TRBD2
J: TRBJ2-1
CDR3: CAWSVLRGLYNEQFF

size: few
V: TRBV7-2
length: 11
D: -
J: TRBJ2-7
CDR3: CASSSDYEQYF

size: -
V: TRBV13
length: 14
D: -
J: TRBJ2-5
CDR3: CASSLGGNQETQYF

size: -
V: TRBV4-2
length: 16
D: -
J: TRBJ2-5
CDR3: CASSRQPGGPGETQYF

size: -
V: TRBV7-2
length: 15
D: TRBD1
J: TRBJ2-7
CDR3: CASSFRTGGFYEQYF

size: -
V: TRBV6-1
length: 14
D: -
J: TRBJ2-5
CDR3: CASRPSLVGETQYF